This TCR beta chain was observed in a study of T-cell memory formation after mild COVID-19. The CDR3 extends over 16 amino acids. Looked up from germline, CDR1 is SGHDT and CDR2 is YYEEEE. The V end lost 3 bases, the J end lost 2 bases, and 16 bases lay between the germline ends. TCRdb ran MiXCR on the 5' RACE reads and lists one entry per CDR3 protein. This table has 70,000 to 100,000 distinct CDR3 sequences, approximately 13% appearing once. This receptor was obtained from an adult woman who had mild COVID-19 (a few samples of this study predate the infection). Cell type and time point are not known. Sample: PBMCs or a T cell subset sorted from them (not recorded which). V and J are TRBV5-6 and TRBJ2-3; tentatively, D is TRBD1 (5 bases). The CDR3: CASSSLDKAHTDTQYF. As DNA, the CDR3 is TGTGCCAGCAGCTCCCTGGACAAAGCCCACACAGATACGCAGTATTTT. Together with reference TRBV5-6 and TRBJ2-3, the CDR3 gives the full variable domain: DAGVTQSPTHLIKTRGQQVTLRCSPKSGHDTVSWYQQALGQGPQFIFQYYEEEERQRGNFPDRFSGHQFPNYSSELNVNALLLGDSALYLCASSSLDKAHTDTQYFGPGTRLTVL.